The clone carrying this T cell receptor (beta chain) was picked up many times. The length of the CDR3 is 18 residues. The V and J ends lost 4 bases and 0 bases, in that order; junction bases with no gene match: 12. Germline V CDR1 and CDR2: MNHNS, SASEGT. This specimen comes from a study of blood T cell repertoires in COVID-19. Across the whole study: Researchers got acute and convalescent COVID-19 samples from the United States, Italy and Spain. The cDNA or gDNA used as material had been derived from T cells, B-cell-depleted T cells, or PBMCs.

Original analysis: Estimation of nucleated cell counts relied on the amplification of reference gene primers. The method was immunoSEQ multiplex PCR; TCRdb's version includes in-frame clones alone and lacks a portion of them. V, J and clone size derive from that table, while D and trimming were established from the DNA sequence. The data contain around 150,000 clones, around 84% of them singletons. The receptor was derived from a man aged 35 to 55 with acute or convalescent COVID-19. Sequenced: peripheral blood. V and J are TRBV6-1 and TRBJ2-1; TRBD1 aligns across 7 bases. This CDR3 reads CASSAGTPGGISYNEQFF. Here the CDR3 DNA reads TGTGCCAGCAGTGCCGGGACGCCAGGGGGAATCTCCTACAATGAGCAGTTCTTC.